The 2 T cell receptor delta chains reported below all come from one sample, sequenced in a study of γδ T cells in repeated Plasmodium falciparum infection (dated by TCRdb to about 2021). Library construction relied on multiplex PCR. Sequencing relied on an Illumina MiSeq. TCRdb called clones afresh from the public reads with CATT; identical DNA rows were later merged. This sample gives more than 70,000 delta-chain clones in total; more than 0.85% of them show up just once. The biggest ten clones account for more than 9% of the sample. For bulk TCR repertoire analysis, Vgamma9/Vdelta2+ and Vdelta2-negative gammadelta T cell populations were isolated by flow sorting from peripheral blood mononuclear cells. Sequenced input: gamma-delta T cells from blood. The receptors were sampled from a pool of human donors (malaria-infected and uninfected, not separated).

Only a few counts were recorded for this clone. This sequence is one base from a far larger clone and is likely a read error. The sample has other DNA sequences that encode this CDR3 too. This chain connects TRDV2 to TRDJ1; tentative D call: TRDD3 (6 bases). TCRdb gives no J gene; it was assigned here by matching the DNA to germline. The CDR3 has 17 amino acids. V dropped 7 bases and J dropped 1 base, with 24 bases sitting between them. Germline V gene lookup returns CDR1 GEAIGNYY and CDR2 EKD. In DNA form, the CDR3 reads TGTGCCTGCGACCGGATGGGGGGTTCTCCGGGCACCGATAAACTCATCTTT. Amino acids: CACDRMGGSPGTDKLIF.

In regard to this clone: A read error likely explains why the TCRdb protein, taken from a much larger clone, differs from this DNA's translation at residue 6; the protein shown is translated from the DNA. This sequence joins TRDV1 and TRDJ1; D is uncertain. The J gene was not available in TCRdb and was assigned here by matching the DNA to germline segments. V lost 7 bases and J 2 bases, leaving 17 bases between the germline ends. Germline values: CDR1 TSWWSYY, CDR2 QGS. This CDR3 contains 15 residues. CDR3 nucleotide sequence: TGTGCTCTTGACGGGTGCTGGAAGTTTACCGATAAACTCATCTTT. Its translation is CALDGCWKFTDKLIF.